This T cell receptor (beta chain) originates from a study of early T cells in non-severe SARS-CoV-2 infection. Each single cDNA molecule received a unique molecular identifier. MiXCR, applied by TCRdb to the 5' RACE reads, yields one record per CDR3 protein. The top ten clones hold roughly 8% of a sample with about 81,000 distinct CDR3 sequences, about 6% of them seen once. This receptor was identified in an adult who was a healthcare worker with PCR-confirmed SARS-CoV-2 infection or an uninfected control (not recorded which). The sequencing sample was made of whole blood.

CDR3 sequence (DNA): TGCGCCAGCAGCTTGGCCGGGACTAGCGTTACCTACGAGCAGTACTTC. Its protein product is CASSLAGTSVTYEQYF. The rearrangement links TRBV5-1 to TRBJ2-7, with 10 bases aligning to TRBD2. The V gene's germline CDR1 is SGHRS and CDR2 YFSETQ. With V trimmed by 0 bases and J by 2 bases, 5 bases remained unmatched. The CDR3 totals 16 residues.